A selection of T cell receptor beta chains follows, all from one sample in a study of somatic mutations in cytotoxic T cells in rheumatoid arthritis. The table came from immunoSEQ multiplex PCR; TCRdb's copy has only in-frame clones and leaves some out. The sample records 4,000 or so clones, about four fifths being singletons. The sequencing input was CD8+ T cells sorted from blood. These receptors all come from a woman aged 60-70 years with rheumatoid arthritis. CDR3s include the opening cysteine and the closing phenylalanine or tryptophan. D genes are given only for firm matches. Expanded clones get a size class; other rows say once, few or many, or leave the size out.

clone size	D gene	V gene	J gene	CDR3 protein	CDR3 DNA
.	TRBD1	TRBV27	TRBJ1-2	CASSLAANRGYNYGYTF	TGTGCCAGCAGTTTAGCGGCCAACAGGGGATACAACTATGGCTACACCTTC
.	TRBD2	TRBV19	TRBJ2-1	CASSIAGGPTGEQFF	TGTGCCAGTAGTATTGCGGGGGGGCCTACTGGTGAGCAGTTCTTC
.	TRBD2	TRBV7-6	TRBJ2-3	CASSLAGAGGPSDTQYF	TGTGCCAGCAGCTTAGCAGGGGCGGGGGGGCCTTCAGATACGCAGTATTTT
few	TRBD1	TRBV6-5	TRBJ1-2	CASSYWTGAEYGYTF	TGTGCCAGCAGTTACTGGACAGGGGCAGAATATGGCTACACCTTC
.	.	TRBV25-1	TRBJ2-7	CASSGARTYEQYF	TGTGCCAGCAGTGGCGCTAGAACCTACGAGCAGTACTTC
.	.	TRBV2	TRBJ2-1	CASSARVFEQFF	TGTGCCAGCAGCGCCCGGGTCTTTGAGCAGTTCTTC
.	.	TRBV18	TRBJ1-1	CASSPGTNTEAFF	TGTGCCAGCTCACCGGGCACGAACACTGAAGCTTTCTTT
.	.	TRBV28	TRBJ2-7	CASSLGHSFYEQYF	TGTGCCAGCAGTTTGGGACACAGTTTCTACGAGCAGTACTTC
.	.	TRBV10-3	TRBJ2-2	CAIHRERGFGVTGELFF	TGTGCCATCCACAGGGAGAGGGGGTTCGGGGTTACCGGGGAGCTGTTTTTT
.	.	TRBV28	TRBJ1-5	CASSFAGYSNQPQHF	TGTGCCAGCAGTTTCGCCGGGTATAGCAATCAGCCCCAGCATTTT
.	TRBD1	TRBV28	TRBJ1-5	CASSLFPGQGDPYSNQPQHF	TGTGCCAGCAGTTTATTTCCGGGACAGGGGGATCCATATAGCAATCAGCCCCAGCATTTT
.	.	TRBV29-1	TRBJ2-7	CSVGRWGRDEQYF	TGCAGCGTCGGTCGGTGGGGCAGGGACGAGCAGTACTTC
.	.	TRBV19	TRBJ1-1	CASSISTAGPEAFF	TGTGCCAGTAGTATATCAACGGCGGGCCCTGAAGCTTTCTTT
once	.	TRBV21-1	TRBJ1-2	CASSNQVVSGNYGYTF	TGTGCCAGCAGCAACCAGGTGGTTTCCGGTAACTATGGCTACACCTTC
.	.	TRBV7-9	TRBJ2-7	CASSLLGRDYEQYF	TGTGCCAGCAGCTTACTCGGCAGGGACTACGAGCAGTACTTC
.	TRBD1	TRBV15	TRBJ1-5	CATSKGAEGQPQHF	TGTGCCACCAGCAAGGGGGCCGAGGGACAGCCCCAGCATTTT
.	TRBD1	TRBV30	TRBJ1-5	CAWSIGQGPQHF	TGTGCCTGGAGTATTGGACAGGGGCCCCAGCATTTT
.	.	TRBV19	TRBJ1-2	CASSIAGIGYTF	TGTGCCAGTAGTATAGCAGGGATTGGCTACACCTTC
.	.	TRBV21-1	TRBJ1-2	CASSKAGTGREGGGYTF	TGTGCCAGCAGCAAAGCCGGCACTGGAAGGGAAGGGGGCGGCTACACCTTC
.	TRBD2	TRBV11-2	TRBJ2-1	CASSSLLAETYNEQFF	TGTGCCAGCAGCTCACTCCTAGCGGAGACCTACAATGAGCAGTTCTTC
once	.	TRBV27	TRBJ2-1	CASSSGPSGVTNEQFF	TGTGCCAGCAGTTCGGGACCTTCGGGAGTGACAAATGAGCAGTTCTTC
.	.	TRBV6-5	TRBJ2-3	CASTQAPSGHTQYF	TGTGCCAGCACCCAAGCCCCGTCTGGTCATACGCAGTATTTT
once	.	TRBV19	TRBJ2-2	CASGPLGDTNTGELFF	TGTGCCAGCGGACCGCTGGGGGACACGAACACCGGGGAGCTGTTTTTT
.	TRBD1	TRBV11-2	TRBJ2-2	CASSNELGTGDRELFF	TGTGCCAGCAGCAACGAGCTGGGGACAGGGGACCGGGAGCTGTTTTTT
.	TRBD2	TRBV28	TRBJ2-1	CASSPSGGRNEQFF	TGTGCCAGCAGCCCCAGCGGGGGGCGCAATGAGCAGTTCTTC
.	TRBD1	TRBV7-9	TRBJ2-5	CASSSSDRGRETQYF	TGTGCCAGCAGCTCATCGGACAGGGGGCGCGAGACCCAGTACTTC
.	.	TRBV7-2	TRBJ1-1	CASSFRHTEAFF	TGTGCCAGCAGCTTCAGGCACACTGAAGCTTTCTTT
.	TRBD1	TRBV28	TRBJ1-2	CASSILGTDIYYGYTF	TGTGCCAGCAGTATCCTCGGGACAGATATATACTATGGCTACACCTTC
few	.	TRBV7-3	TRBJ2-7	CASSLNPAGLYEQYF	TGTGCCAGCAGCTTAAATCCCGCAGGCCTCTACGAGCAGTACTTC
.	.	TRBV19	TRBJ1-1	CASSIVWADTAFF	TGTGCCAGTAGTATAGTTTGGGCGGACACAGCTTTCTTT
.	.	TRBV2	TRBJ1-2	CASSELRVPGYTF	TGTGCCAGCAGTGAGCTTCGGGTTCCTGGCTACACCTTC
.	TRBD2	TRBV6-1	TRBJ2-5	CASSLLAGGQETQYF	TGTGCCAGCAGCCTACTAGCGGGGGGGCAGGAGACCCAGTACTTC
.	TRBD1	TRBV29-1	TRBJ2-7	CSARTGGNSYEQYF	TGCAGCGCGAGGACAGGGGGCAACTCCTACGAGCAGTACTTC
few	TRBD1	TRBV28	TRBJ2-5	CASSPPGQGFETQYF	TGTGCCAGCAGTCCCCCGGGACAGGGTTTCGAGACCCAGTACTTC
once	TRBD2	TRBV11-2	TRBJ2-7	CASSRTSGFYEQYF	TGTGCCAGCAGCCGGACTAGCGGTTTCTACGAGCAGTACTTC
.	TRBD1	TRBV19	TRBJ2-3	CASRKPTGETDTQYF	TGTGCCAGTAGGAAACCGACAGGGGAAACAGATACGCAGTATTTT
.	.	TRBV7-3	TRBJ2-2	CASSLAGPTGELFF	TGTGCCAGCAGCTTAGCCGGTCCCACCGGGGAGCTGTTTTTT
.	TRBD2	TRBV27	TRBJ2-1	CASSGTSGGNEQFF	TGTGCCAGCAGCGGGACTAGCGGGGGGAATGAGCAGTTCTTC
once	TRBD1	TRBV7-9	TRBJ2-7	CASSSWDSSYEQYF	TGTGCCAGCAGCTCCTGGGACAGCTCCTACGAGCAGTACTTC
.	.	TRBV4-3	TRBJ1-1	CASSQTANTEAFF	TGCGCCAGCAGCCAGACAGCTAACACTGAAGCTTTCTTT
.	.	TRBV25-1	TRBJ1-1	CASNSGTEAFF	TGTGCCAGCAACAGTGGCACTGAAGCTTTCTTT
.	.	TRBV19	TRBJ1-2	CASSIADNLRNYGYTF	TGTGCCAGTAGTATAGCAGACAACCTGAGAAACTATGGCTACACCTTC
.	TRBD2	TRBV5-1	TRBJ2-1	CASSLELAGTITYNEQFF	TGCGCCAGCAGCTTGGAGTTAGCGGGGACGATAACCTACAATGAGCAGTTCTTC
.	TRBD2	TRBV19	TRBJ2-1	CASSPGTRWNEQFF	TGTGCCAGTAGTCCCGGGACTAGGTGGAATGAGCAGTTCTTC
.	TRBD2	TRBV11-2	TRBJ2-5	CASSTPSSPLAGGRAQYF	TGTGCCAGCAGCACACCTAGCTCCCCGCTAGCGGGGGGGCGGGCCCAGTACTTC
once	TRBD2	TRBV4-2	TRBJ2-1	CASSQEKAGAVNEQFF	TGTGCCAGCAGCCAAGAGAAAGCGGGGGCCGTGAATGAGCAGTTCTTC
.	TRBD2	TRBV5-1	TRBJ2-5	CASSLSLAGALQVGEQETQYF	TGCGCCAGCAGCTTGTCACTAGCGGGGGCCCTGCAGGTGGGGGAACAAGAGACCCAGTACTTC